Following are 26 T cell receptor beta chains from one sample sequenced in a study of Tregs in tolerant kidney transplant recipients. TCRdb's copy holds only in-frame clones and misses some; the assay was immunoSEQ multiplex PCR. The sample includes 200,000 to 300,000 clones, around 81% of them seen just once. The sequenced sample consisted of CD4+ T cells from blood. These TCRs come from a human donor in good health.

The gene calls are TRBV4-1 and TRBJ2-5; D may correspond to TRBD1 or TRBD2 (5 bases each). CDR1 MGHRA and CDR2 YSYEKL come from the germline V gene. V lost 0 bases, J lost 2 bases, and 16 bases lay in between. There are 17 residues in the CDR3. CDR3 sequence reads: CASSQDKGAGRQETQYF. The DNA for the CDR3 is TGCGCCAGCAGCCAAGATAAGGGTGCAGGGAGACAAGAGACCCAGTACTTC.

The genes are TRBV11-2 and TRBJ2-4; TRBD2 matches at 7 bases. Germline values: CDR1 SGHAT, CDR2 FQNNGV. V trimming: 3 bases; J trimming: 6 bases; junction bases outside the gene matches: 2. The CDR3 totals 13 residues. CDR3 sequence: CASSFPGGNIQYF. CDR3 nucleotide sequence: TGTGCCAGCAGCTTTCCGGGGGGAAACATTCAGTACTTC.

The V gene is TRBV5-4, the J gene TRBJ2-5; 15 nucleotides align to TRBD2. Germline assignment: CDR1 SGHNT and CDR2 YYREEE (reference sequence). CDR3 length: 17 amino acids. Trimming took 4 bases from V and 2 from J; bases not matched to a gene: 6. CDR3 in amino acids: CASSIGLAGGPQETQYF. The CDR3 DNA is TGTGCCAGCAGCATAGGACTAGCGGGAGGGCCGCAAGAGACCCAGTACTTC.

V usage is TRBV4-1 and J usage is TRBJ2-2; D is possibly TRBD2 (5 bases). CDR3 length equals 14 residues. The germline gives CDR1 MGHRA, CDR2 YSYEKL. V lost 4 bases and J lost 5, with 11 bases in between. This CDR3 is CASSPRVSTGELFF. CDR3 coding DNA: TGCGCCAGCAGCCCGCGGGTCTCGACCGGGGAGCTGTTTTTT.

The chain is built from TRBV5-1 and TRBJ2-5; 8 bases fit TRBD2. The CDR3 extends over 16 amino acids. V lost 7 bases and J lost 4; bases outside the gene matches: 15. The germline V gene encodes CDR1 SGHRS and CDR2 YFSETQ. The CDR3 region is CASSPLTGGEGETQYF. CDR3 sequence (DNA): TGCGCCAGCTCGCCACTAACGGGAGGGGAAGGAGAGACCCAGTACTTC.

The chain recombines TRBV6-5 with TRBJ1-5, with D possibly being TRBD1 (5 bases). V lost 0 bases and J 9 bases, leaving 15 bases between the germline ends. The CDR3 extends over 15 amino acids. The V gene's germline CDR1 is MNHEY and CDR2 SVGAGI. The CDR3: CASSYSRAGQGPQHF. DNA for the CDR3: TGTGCCAGCAGTTACTCGCGCGCAGGGCAGGGGCCCCAGCATTTT.

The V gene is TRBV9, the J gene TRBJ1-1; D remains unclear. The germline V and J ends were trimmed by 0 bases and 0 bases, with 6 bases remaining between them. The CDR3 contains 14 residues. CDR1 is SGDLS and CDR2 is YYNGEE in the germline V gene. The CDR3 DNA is TGTGCCAGCAGCGTAGACGAATTGAACACTGAAGCTTTCTTT. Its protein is CASSVDELNTEAFF.

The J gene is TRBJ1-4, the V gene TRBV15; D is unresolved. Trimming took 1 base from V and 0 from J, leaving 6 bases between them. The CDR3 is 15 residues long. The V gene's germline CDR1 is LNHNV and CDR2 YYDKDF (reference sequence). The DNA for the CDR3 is TGTGCCACCAGCAGAGCCGGTGCAACTAATGAAAAACTGTTTTTT. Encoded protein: CATSRAGATNEKLFF.

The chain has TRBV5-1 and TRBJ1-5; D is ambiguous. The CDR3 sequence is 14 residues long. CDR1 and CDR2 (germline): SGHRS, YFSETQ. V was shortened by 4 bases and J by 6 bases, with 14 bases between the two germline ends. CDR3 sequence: CASSPSPARQPQHF. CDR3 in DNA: TGCGCCAGCAGCCCCAGCCCTGCCCGTCAGCCCCAGCATTTT. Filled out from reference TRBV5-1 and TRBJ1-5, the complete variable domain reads KAGVTQTPRYLIKTRGQQVTLSCSPISGHRSVSWYQQTPGQGLQFLFEYFSETQRNKGNFPGRFSGRQFSNSRSEMNVSTLELGDSALYLCASSPSPARQPQHFGDGTRLSIL.

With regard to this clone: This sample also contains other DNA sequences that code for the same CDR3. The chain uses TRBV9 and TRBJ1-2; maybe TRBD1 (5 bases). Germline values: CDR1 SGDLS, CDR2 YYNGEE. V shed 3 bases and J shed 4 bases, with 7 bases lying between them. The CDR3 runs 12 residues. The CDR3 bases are TGTGCCAGCAGCGGCGACAGCTATGGCTACACCTTC. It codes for CASSGDSYGYTF.

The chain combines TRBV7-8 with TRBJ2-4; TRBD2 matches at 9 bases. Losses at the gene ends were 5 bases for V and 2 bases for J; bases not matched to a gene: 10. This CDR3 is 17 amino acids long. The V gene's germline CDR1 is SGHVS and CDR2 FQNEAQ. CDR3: CASSPVRGGIPKNIQYF. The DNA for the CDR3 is TGTGCCAGCAGCCCTGTGCGGGGGGGGATTCCCAAAAACATTCAGTACTTC.

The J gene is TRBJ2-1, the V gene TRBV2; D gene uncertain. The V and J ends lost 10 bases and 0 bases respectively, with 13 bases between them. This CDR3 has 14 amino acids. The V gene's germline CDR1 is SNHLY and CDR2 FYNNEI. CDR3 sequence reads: CAILTGRSYNEQFF. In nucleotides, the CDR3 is TGTGCCATCTTAACCGGACGCTCCTACAATGAGCAGTTCTTC.

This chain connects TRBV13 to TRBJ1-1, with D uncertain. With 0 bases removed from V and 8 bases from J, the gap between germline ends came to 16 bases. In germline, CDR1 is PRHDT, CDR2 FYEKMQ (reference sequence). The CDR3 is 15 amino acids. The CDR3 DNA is TGTGCCAGCAGCTTAGGCCTTGCTCCCGGTGGCGAAGCTTTCTTT. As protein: CASSLGLAPGGEAFF.

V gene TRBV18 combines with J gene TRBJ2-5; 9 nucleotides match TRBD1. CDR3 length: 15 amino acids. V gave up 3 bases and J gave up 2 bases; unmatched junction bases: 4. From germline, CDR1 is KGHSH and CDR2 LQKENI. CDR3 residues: CASSPRDRDQETQYF. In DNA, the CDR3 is TGTGCCAGCTCACCTCGGGACAGGGATCAAGAGACCCAGTACTTC.

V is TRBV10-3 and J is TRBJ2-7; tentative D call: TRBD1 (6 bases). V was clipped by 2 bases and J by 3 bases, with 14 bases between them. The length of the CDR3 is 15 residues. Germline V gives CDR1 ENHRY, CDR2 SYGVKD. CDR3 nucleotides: TGTGCCATCAGTGAGACCCTACAGGGCAGCTACGAGCAGTACTTC. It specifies CAISETLQGSYEQYF.

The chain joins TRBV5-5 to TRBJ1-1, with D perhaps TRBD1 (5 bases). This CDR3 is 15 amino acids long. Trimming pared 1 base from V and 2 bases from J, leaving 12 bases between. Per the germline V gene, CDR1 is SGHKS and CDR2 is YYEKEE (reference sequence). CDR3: CASSLLGQFNTEAFF. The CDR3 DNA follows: TGTGCCAGCAGCTTGTTGGGGCAGTTCAACACTGAAGCTTTCTTT.

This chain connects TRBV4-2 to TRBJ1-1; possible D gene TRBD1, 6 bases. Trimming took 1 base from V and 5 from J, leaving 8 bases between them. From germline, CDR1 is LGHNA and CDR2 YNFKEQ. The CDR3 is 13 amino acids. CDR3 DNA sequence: TGTGCCAGCAGCCAAGGGGGGCCAACTGAAGCTTTCTTT. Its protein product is CASSQGGPTEAFF.

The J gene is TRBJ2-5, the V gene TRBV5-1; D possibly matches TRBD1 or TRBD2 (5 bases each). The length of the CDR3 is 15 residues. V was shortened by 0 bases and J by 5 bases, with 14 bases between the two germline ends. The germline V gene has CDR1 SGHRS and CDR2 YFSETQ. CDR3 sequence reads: CASSLGWGTVETQYF. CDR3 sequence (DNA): TGCGCCAGCAGCTTGGGGTGGGGGACGGTGGAGACCCAGTACTTC.

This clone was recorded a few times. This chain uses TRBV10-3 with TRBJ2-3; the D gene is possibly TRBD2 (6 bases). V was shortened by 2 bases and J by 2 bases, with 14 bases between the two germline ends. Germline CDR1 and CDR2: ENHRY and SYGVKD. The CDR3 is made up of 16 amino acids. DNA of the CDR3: TGTGCCATCAGTGAGCTTAGCGGACCGCCCACAGATACGCAGTATTTT. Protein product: CAISELSGPPTDTQYF.

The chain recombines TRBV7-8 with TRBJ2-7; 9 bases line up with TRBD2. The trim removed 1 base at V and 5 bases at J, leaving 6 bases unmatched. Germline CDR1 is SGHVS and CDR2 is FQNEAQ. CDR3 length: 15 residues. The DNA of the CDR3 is TGTGCCAGCAGCTTAGGTTGGGTAGCGGGAGACGAGCAGTACTTC. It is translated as CASSLGWVAGDEQYF.

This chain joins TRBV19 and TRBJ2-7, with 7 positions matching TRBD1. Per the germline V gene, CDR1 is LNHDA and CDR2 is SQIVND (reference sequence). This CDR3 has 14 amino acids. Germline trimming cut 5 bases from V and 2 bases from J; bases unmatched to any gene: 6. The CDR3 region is CASSPLTGTYEQYF. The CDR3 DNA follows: TGTGCCAGTAGTCCCTTGACAGGGACCTACGAGCAGTACTTC. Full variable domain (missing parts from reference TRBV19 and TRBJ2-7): DGGITQSPKYLFRKEGQNVTLSCEQNLNHDAMYWYRQDPGQGLRLIYYSQIVNDFQKGDIAEGYSVSREKKESFPLTVTSAQKNPTAFYLCASSPLTGTYEQYFGPGTRLTVT.

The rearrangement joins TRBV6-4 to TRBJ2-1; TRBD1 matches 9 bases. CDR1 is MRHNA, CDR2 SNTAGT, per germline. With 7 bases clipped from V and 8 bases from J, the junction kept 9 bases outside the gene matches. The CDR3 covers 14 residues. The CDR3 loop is CASTSGQGSDEQFF. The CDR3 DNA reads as TGTGCCAGCACCTCCGGACAGGGGAGCGATGAGCAGTTCTTC.

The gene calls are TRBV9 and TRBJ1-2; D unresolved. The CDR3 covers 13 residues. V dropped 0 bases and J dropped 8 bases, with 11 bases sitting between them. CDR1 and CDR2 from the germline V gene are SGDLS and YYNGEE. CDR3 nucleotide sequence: TGTGCCAGCAGCGTAGACTCAAGATTGGGCTACACCTTC. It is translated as CASSVDSRLGYTF.

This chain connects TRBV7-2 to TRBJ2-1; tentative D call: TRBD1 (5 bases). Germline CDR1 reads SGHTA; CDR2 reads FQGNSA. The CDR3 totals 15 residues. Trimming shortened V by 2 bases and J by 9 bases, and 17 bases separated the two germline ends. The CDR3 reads CASSLSPTALLEQFF. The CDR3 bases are TGTGCCAGCAGCTTAAGTCCGACAGCCCTTCTTGAGCAGTTCTTC.

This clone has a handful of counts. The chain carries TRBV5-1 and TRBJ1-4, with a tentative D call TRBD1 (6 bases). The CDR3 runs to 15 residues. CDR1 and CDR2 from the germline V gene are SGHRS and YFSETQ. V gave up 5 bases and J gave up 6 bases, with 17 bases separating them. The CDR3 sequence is CASSDQGIRDEKLFF. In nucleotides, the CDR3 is TGCGCCAGCAGTGACCAGGGGATAAGAGATGAAAAACTGTTTTTT. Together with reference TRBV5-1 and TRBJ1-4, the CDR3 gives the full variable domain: KAGVTQTPRYLIKTRGQQVTLSCSPISGHRSVSWYQQTPGQGLQFLFEYFSETQRNKGNFPGRFSGRQFSNSRSEMNVSTLELGDSALYLCASSDQGIRDEKLFFGSGTQLSVL.

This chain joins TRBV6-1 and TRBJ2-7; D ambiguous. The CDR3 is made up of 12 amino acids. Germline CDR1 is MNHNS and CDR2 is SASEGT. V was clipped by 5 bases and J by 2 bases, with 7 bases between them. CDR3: CASSTKTYEQYF. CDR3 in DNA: TGTGCCAGCAGTACGAAGACCTACGAGCAGTACTTC.